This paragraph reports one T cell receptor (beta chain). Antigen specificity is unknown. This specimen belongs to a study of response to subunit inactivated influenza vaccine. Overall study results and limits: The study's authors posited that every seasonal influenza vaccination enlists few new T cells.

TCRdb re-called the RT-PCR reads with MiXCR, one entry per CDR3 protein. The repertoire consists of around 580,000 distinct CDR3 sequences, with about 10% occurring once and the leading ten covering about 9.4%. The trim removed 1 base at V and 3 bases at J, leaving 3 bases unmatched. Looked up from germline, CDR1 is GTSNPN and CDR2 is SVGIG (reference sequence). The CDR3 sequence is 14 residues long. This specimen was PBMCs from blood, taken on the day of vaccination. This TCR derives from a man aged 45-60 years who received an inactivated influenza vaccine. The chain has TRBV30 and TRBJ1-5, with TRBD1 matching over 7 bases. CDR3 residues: CAWSGTGDNQPQHF. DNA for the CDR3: TGTGCCTGGAGTGGGACAGGCGACAATCAGCCCCAGCATTTT.